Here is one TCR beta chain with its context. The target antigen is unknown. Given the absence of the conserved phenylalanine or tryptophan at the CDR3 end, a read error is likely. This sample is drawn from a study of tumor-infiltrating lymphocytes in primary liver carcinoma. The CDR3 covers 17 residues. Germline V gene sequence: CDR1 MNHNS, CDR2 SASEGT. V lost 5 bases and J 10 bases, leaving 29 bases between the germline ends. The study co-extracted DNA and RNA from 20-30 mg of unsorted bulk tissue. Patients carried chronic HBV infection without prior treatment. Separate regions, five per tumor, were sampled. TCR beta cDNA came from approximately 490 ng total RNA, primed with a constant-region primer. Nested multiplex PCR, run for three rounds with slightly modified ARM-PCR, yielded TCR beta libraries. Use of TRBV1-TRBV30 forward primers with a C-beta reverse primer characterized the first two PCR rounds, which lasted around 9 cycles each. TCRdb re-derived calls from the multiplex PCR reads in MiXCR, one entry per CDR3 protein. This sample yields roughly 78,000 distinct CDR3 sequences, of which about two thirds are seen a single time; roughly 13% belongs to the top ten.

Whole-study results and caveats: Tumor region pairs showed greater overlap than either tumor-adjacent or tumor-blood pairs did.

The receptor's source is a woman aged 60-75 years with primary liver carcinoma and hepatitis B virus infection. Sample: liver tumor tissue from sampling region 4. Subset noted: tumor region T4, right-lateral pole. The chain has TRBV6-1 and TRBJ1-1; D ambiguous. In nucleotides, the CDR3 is TGTGCCAGCAGTCGTAACACCCTTCAAGCGAGCCCGTCAATAGCTTTCTTA. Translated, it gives CASSRNTLQASPSIAFL.